One and the same sample provided the 13 T cell receptor beta chains below, sequenced in a study of cytomegalovirus exposure and HLA in healthy donors. Primers included in the PCR were 60 Vbeta and 13 Jbeta primers. Profiled with immunoSEQ multiplex PCR; TCRdb holds only in-frame clones, not every one. There are some 110,000 clones in the sample, with less than 3% held by the top ten. The sequenced material came from PBMCs. All receptors come from a man younger than 45 in good health and CMV-seronegative.

The chain couples TRBV5-5 to TRBJ2-7; TRBD2 agrees at 9 bases. The junction had 10 bases not matched to a gene; V was cut back by 0 bases and J by 3 bases. CDR1 is SGHKS and CDR2 is YYEKEE in the germline V gene (reference sequence). This CDR3 is 17 amino acids long. The CDR3 sequence: CASSLDRSASGDYEQYF. CDR3 coding DNA: TGTGCCAGCAGCTTGGATCGTTCGGCTAGCGGGGACTACGAGCAGTACTTC.

The chain recombines TRBV2 with TRBJ2-7; TRBD2 aligns across 12 bases. The V and J ends lost 6 bases and 3 bases, in that order; junction bases with no gene match: 6. Germline values: CDR1 SNHLY, CDR2 FYNNEI. This CDR3 has 15 residues. As DNA, the CDR3 is TGTGCCAGCAGCCTAGGACTAGCGGGGAACTACGAGCAGTACTTC. Translation: CASSLGLAGNYEQYF.

The J gene is TRBJ2-1, the V gene TRBV19, with 9 bases aligning to TRBD2. Germline V gives CDR1 LNHDA, CDR2 SQIVND (reference sequence). The CDR3 is 16 amino acids. Trimming took 6 bases from V and 5 from J; bases not matched to a gene: 11. The DNA of the CDR3 is TGTGCCAGTAGCCCCTCGCGGGGCGGGAGGGACAATGAGCAGTTCTTC. Translated, it gives CASSPSRGGRDNEQFF.

This sequence joins TRBV10-3 and TRBJ2-1, with TRBD1 identical over 9 bases. With 4 bases clipped from V and 5 bases from J, the junction kept 0 bases outside the gene matches. CDR1 and CDR2 from the germline V gene are ENHRY and SYGVKD. CDR3 length equals 13 residues. The CDR3 DNA follows: TGTGCCATCAGTGGACAGGGGGACAATGAGCAGTTCTTC. It translates to CAISGQGDNEQFF.

This chain uses TRBV25-1 with TRBJ1-6; D perhaps matches TRBD1 (5 bases). The CDR3 is made up of 13 amino acids. The germline V gene encodes CDR1 MGHDK and CDR2 SYGVNS. Trimming removed 8 bases at V and 8 bases at J, with 13 bases between. CDR3 in amino acids: CASQRGMDSPLHF. In nucleotides, the CDR3 is TGTGCCAGCCAAAGGGGAATGGATTCACCCCTCCACTTT. The whole variable domain, filled in from reference TRBV25-1 and TRBJ1-6, reads EADIYQTPRYLVIGTGKKITLECSQTMGHDKMYWYQQDPGMELHLIHYSYGVNSTEKGDLSSESTVSRIRTEHFPLTLESARPSHTSQYLCASQRGMDSPLHFGNGTRLTVT.

This sequence joins TRBV19 and TRBJ1-2; 7 positions match TRBD1. The germline V gene has CDR1 LNHDA and CDR2 SQIVND (reference sequence). CDR3 length: 15 amino acids. V lost 7 bases and J lost 5; bases outside the gene matches: 13. For the CDR3, the DNA is TGTGCCAGTACCTCTACAGAACAGGGGCTTTATGGCTACACCTTC. Amino acid sequence: CASTSTEQGLYGYTF.

The V and J genes are TRBV5-1 and TRBJ2-7; TRBD1 aligns across 7 bases. Germline CDR1 SGHRS, CDR2 YFSETQ. CDR3 length: 14 amino acids. Trimming cost V 1 base and J 1 base; bases outside gene matches: 2. CDR3 protein: CASSLSRGSYEQYF. DNA of the CDR3: TGCGCCAGCAGCTTGAGCAGGGGGTCCTACGAGCAGTACTTC.

Judged by frequency, this clone is medium-sized. The gene calls are TRBV5-6 and TRBJ1-3, with 8 bases matching TRBD1. V trimming: 0 bases; J trimming: 0 bases; junction bases outside the gene matches: 8. The germline CDR1 and CDR2 sequences are SGHDT and YYEEEE. This CDR3 contains 18 residues. The CDR3 loop is CASSLAGTGLFSGNTIYF. The CDR3 nucleotides read TGTGCCAGCAGCTTGGCCGGGACAGGCCTATTCTCTGGAAACACCATATATTTT.

This chain connects TRBV27 to TRBJ2-3; D perhaps matches TRBD1 (5 bases). This CDR3 has 17 residues. In germline, CDR1 is MNHEY, CDR2 SMNVEV (reference sequence). The V end was cut by 6 bases, the J end by 4 bases, with 23 bases between. CDR3 sequence reads: CASSSHTDTLKPDTQYF. CDR3 DNA sequence: TGTGCCAGCAGCTCACACACGGACACCTTAAAACCAGATACGCAGTATTTT.

The chain has TRBV7-2 and TRBJ2-3; possible D gene TRBD2, 6 bases. V lost 5 bases, J lost 0 bases, and 15 bases lay in between. The CDR3 loop spans 16 amino acids. The germline gives CDR1 SGHTA, CDR2 FQGNSA. CDR3 sequence: CASSPGAGTSTDTQYF. The CDR3 DNA is TGTGCCAGCAGCCCCGGAGCGGGTACTAGCACAGATACGCAGTATTTT.

This chain connects TRBV5-1 to TRBJ2-6; no clear D gene. This CDR3 has 16 amino acids. Germline CDR1 reads SGHRS; CDR2 reads YFSETQ. Between the trimmed V and J ends, which lost 4 bases and 2 bases, there was a span of 13 bases. This chain's CDR3 is CASSPVDQAGANVLTF. In DNA, the CDR3 is TGCGCCAGCAGCCCGGTTGACCAGGCTGGGGCCAACGTCCTGACTTTC.

This chain connects TRBV2 to TRBJ1-5; D gene unclear. CDR1 is SNHLY, CDR2 FYNNEI, per germline. This CDR3 is built from 14 residues. With 10 bases removed from V and 5 bases from J, the gap between germline ends came to 18 bases. The CDR3 spells CATSPSRPDQPQHF. CDR3 coding DNA: TGTGCCACCAGCCCGAGCAGGCCTGATCAGCCCCAGCATTTT. Combining the CDR3 with reference TRBV2 and TRBJ1-5 gives the whole variable domain EPEVTQTPSHQVTQMGQEVILRCVPISNHLYFYWYRQILGQKVEFLVSFYNNEISEKSEIFDDQFSVERPDGSNFTLKIRSTKLEDSAMYFCATSPSRPDQPQHFGDGTRLSIL.

This chain joins TRBV30 and TRBJ1-1; D is perhaps TRBD1 (5 bases). The CDR3 contains 12 residues. CDR1 GTSNPN and CDR2 SVGIG come from the germline V gene (reference sequence). The germline V and J ends were trimmed by 4 bases and 1 base, with 7 bases remaining between them. The CDR3 nucleotides are TGTGCCTGGACCGGGGGGAACACTGAAGCTTTCTTT. Protein: CAWTGGNTEAFF.